These 30 T cell receptor beta chains were sequenced from one sample in a study of blood T cell repertoires in COVID-19. Measured with immunoSEQ multiplex PCR; TCRdb has only the in-frame clones, and not every one. The repertoire consists of about 350,000 clones, with almost 90% occurring once and the leading ten covering about 7.3%. Sample: peripheral blood. These receptor sequences come from a woman aged 65 to 85 with COVID-19, enrolled during active disease.

The chain employs TRBV4-3 and TRBJ1-1; maybe TRBD1 (5 bases). This CDR3 has 15 residues. Trimming removed 0 bases from V and 2 bases from J, with 10 bases in between. Looked up from germline, CDR1 is LGHNA and CDR2 is YSLEER. The CDR3 is CASSQDGDRNTEAFF. CDR3 coding DNA: TGCGCCAGCAGCCAAGATGGAGACAGAAACACTGAAGCTTTCTTT.

This clone was counted a single time. V is TRBV6-1 and J is TRBJ1-6; 9 bases align to TRBD1. The V gene's germline CDR1 is MNHNS and CDR2 SASEGT. The junction had 4 bases not matched to a gene; V was cut back by 3 bases and J by 7 bases. This CDR3 is 15 amino acids long. CDR3 in amino acids: CASSEGDRANSPLHF. CDR3 DNA sequence: TGTGCCAGCAGTGAGGGGGACAGGGCAAATTCACCCCTCCACTTT.

V usage is TRBV5-4 and J usage is TRBJ2-2, with TRBD1 matching over 8 bases. The germline V gene has CDR1 SGHNT and CDR2 YYREEE (reference sequence). CDR3 length: 16 residues. J gave up 6 bases and V 1 base, and 8 bases lay outside the gene matches. CDR3 sequence reads: CASSLRTGHWAGELFF. The CDR3 DNA follows: TGTGCCAGCAGCTTGAGGACAGGGCATTGGGCCGGGGAGCTGTTTTTT.

J is TRBJ1-1 and V is TRBV7-2, with D possibly TRBD1 on 5 matching bases. V gave up 5 bases and J gave up 1 base, with 14 bases separating them. The CDR3 contains 15 residues. Germline CDR1 SGHTA, CDR2 FQGNSA. The CDR3 spells CASSLGTGGNTEAFF. The CDR3 coding sequence is TGTGCCAGCAGCCTCGGGACGGGGGGGAACACTGAAGCTTTCTTT.

This clone appeared a single time. This chain uses TRBV9 with TRBJ1-6, with D tentatively TRBD1 (5 bases). V shed 4 bases and J shed 0 bases, with 14 bases lying between them. This CDR3 contains 17 residues. CDR1 and CDR2 (germline): SGDLS, YYNGEE. This CDR3 reads CASSSHTGSSYNSPLHF. The CDR3 nucleotides are TGTGCCAGCAGCTCACATACAGGTAGCTCCTATAATTCACCCCTCCACTTT.

J is TRBJ2-5 and V is TRBV28; D perhaps matches TRBD2 (6 bases). The CDR3 spans 14 residues. The V and J ends lost 6 bases and 5 bases respectively, with 16 bases between them. Germline-derived CDR1 and CDR2 are MDHEN and SYDVKM. The CDR3 coding sequence is TGTGCCAGCAGCCCTCGCGGAGGGAGGGAGACCCAGTACTTC. Its protein product is CASSPRGGRETQYF.

This chain links TRBV7-2 with TRBJ1-1; D possibly corresponds to TRBD1 (5 bases). The CDR3 loop spans 14 amino acids. V was shortened by 3 bases and J by 0 bases, with 8 bases between the two germline ends. In germline, CDR1 is SGHTA, CDR2 FQGNSA. CDR3 protein: CASSLTVLNTEAFF. CDR3 DNA sequence: TGTGCCAGCAGCTTGACAGTATTGAACACTGAAGCTTTCTTT.

V usage is TRBV11-2 and J usage is TRBJ2-1; TRBD1 matches at 8 bases. J lost 2 bases, V lost 5 bases, and 5 bases had no gene match. The germline CDR1 and CDR2 sequences are SGHAT and FQNNGV. The CDR3 is 15 residues long. CDR3 region: CASSPQQGAYNEQFF. The CDR3 nucleotides are TGTGCCAGCAGCCCCCAACAGGGGGCCTACAATGAGCAGTTCTTC.

The rearrangement uses TRBV24-1 and TRBJ2-1, with 10 positions matching TRBD2. The V and J ends lost 6 bases and 2 bases, in that order; junction bases with no gene match: 3. Germline CDR1 reads KGHDR; CDR2 reads SFDVKD. The CDR3 length is 15 residues. In nucleotides, the CDR3 is TGTGCCACCAGTTGGAGCGGGGGGGCCTACAATGAGCAGTTCTTC. Its translation is CATSWSGGAYNEQFF.

This chain connects TRBV28 to TRBJ2-2; TRBD1 might be the D (7 bases). The germline V and J ends were trimmed by 5 bases and 8 bases, with 15 bases remaining between them. This CDR3 region has 14 residues. Per germline, CDR1 MDHEN and CDR2 SYDVKM. The CDR3 coding sequence is TGTGCCAGCAGTATCTCAGGGGGGAATGGGGAGCTGTTTTTT. Residues: CASSISGGNGELFF.

The chain combines TRBV9 with TRBJ2-2; 10 bases align to TRBD1. V was clipped by 0 bases and J by 0 bases; unmatched bases: 8. The CDR3 totals 19 residues. Germline CDR1 is SGDLS and CDR2 is YYNGEE. The chain's CDR3 is CASSVAPTGGGSNTGELFF. CDR3 coding DNA: TGTGCCAGCAGCGTAGCCCCGACAGGGGGCGGATCGAACACCGGGGAGCTGTTTTTT.

The chain uses TRBV2 and TRBJ1-2; D perhaps matches TRBD1 (6 bases). Germline V lookup: CDR1 SNHLY, CDR2 FYNNEI. The V and J ends lost 6 bases and 8 bases respectively, with 13 bases between them. This CDR3 has 12 amino acids. The CDR3 bases are TGTGCCAGCAGGGGGGACACGGCGGGCTACACCTTC. Translated: CASRGDTAGYTF.

The V and J genes are TRBV7-3 and TRBJ2-7; D gene unclear. The CDR3 is 14 residues long. Trimming removed 2 bases at V and 2 bases at J, with 10 bases between. Per germline, CDR1 SGHTA and CDR2 FQGTGA. CDR3 protein: CASSLDSLAYEQYF. The CDR3 DNA reads TGTGCCAGCAGCTTAGATAGTTTGGCCTACGAGCAGTACTTC. Complete variable domain (other parts from reference TRBV7-3 and TRBJ2-7): GAGVSQTPSNKVTEKGKYVELRCDPISGHTALYWYRQSLGQGPEFLIYFQGTGAADDSGLPNDRFFAVRPEGSVSTLKIQRTERGDSAVYLCASSLDSLAYEQYFGPGTRLTVT.

The CDR3 DNA reads TGTGCCTGGGGGCCGGGGACAGATAATGAAAAACTGTTTTTT. It translates to CAWGPGTDNEKLFF. The chain employs TRBV30 and TRBJ1-4; 7 bases map to TRBD1. The CDR3 length is 14 residues. J lost 4 bases, V lost 5 bases, and 7 bases had no gene match. Per the germline V gene, CDR1 is GTSNPN and CDR2 is SVGIG (reference sequence).

The DNA of the CDR3 is TGTGCCAGCAGCTTAGGCCCTGGACAGGGTAGTAAAGCTTTCTTT. Amino acids: CASSLGPGQGSKAFF. V usage is TRBV7-2 and J usage is TRBJ1-1; 8 bases align to TRBD1. Germline trimming cut 1 base from V and 9 bases from J; bases unmatched to any gene: 10. CDR1 is SGHTA, CDR2 FQGNSA, per germline. CDR3 length: 15 residues.

The V call is TRBV4-1, the J call TRBJ2-7; 12 nucleotides match TRBD2. The germline CDR1 and CDR2 sequences are MGHRA and YSYEKL. Germline trimming cut 0 bases from V and 7 bases from J; bases unmatched to any gene: 4. The CDR3 is 15 amino acids. In DNA form, the CDR3 reads TGCGCCAGCAGCCAAGAGACTAGCGGGGGCTGGGAGCAGTACTTC. Translated: CASSQETSGGWEQYF.

This clone showed up just a few times. CDR3 sequence: CASSLTTGLNTEAFF. CDR3 bases: TGTGCCAGCAGTCTAACGACAGGGCTGAACACTGAAGCTTTCTTT. The chain has TRBV6-5 and TRBJ1-1; the match to TRBD1 covers 7 bases. CDR1 and CDR2 from the germline V gene are MNHEY and SVGAGI. The length of the CDR3 is 15 residues. J lost 0 bases, V lost 5 bases, and 6 bases had no gene match.

This clone occurred once. The J gene is TRBJ1-2, the V gene TRBV28; TRBD1 agrees at 9 bases. Unmatched junction bases numbered 10, after V lost 6 bases and J lost 8 bases. In germline, CDR1 is MDHEN, CDR2 SYDVKM. The CDR3 is 14 amino acids. The DNA of the CDR3 is TGTGCCAGCAGAACCGGGACAGGGTTTAAGGGCTACACCTTC. Translating it yields CASRTGTGFKGYTF.

The gene calls are TRBV7-8 and TRBJ1-1; TRBD1 matches 8 bases. Germline CDR1 SGHVS, CDR2 FQNEAQ. This CDR3 is built from 16 residues. The trim removed 5 bases at V and 0 bases at J, leaving 8 bases unmatched. CDR3 residues: CASSHRGTGLNTEAFF. CDR3 sequence (DNA): TGTGCCAGCAGCCATAGAGGGACAGGATTGAACACTGAAGCTTTCTTT.

The CDR3 sequence: CASSPNRVSDRTNEKLFF. Written as DNA, the CDR3 is TGTGCCAGCAGCCCGAACAGGGTATCAGACCGCACTAATGAAAAACTGTTTTTT. The chain links TRBV7-6 to TRBJ1-4, with D perhaps matching TRBD1 (6 bases). The V end lost 5 bases, the J end lost 2 bases, and 21 bases lay between the germline ends. Germline V gives CDR1 SGHVS, CDR2 FNYEAQ. The CDR3 is 18 residues long.

This clone was seen once. J is TRBJ1-2 and V is TRBV19; the match to TRBD1 covers 8 bases. The CDR3 is 13 residues long. Unmatched junction bases numbered 9, after V lost 7 bases and J lost 8 bases. The germline V gene encodes CDR1 LNHDA and CDR2 SQIVND (reference sequence). The CDR3 loop reads CASTVQGASGYTF. The CDR3 DNA follows: TGTGCCAGTACCGTGCAGGGGGCCTCAGGCTACACCTTC.

V usage is TRBV11-3 and J usage is TRBJ1-5, with 9 bases that match TRBD1. The V and J ends lost 4 bases and 6 bases, in that order; junction bases with no gene match: 10. This CDR3 comprises 16 residues. Germline CDR1 reads SGHNT; CDR2 reads YENEEA. The CDR3 loop reads CASSCWGQGGGQPQHF. The DNA of the CDR3 is TGTGCCAGCAGCTGCTGGGGACAGGGAGGAGGTCAGCCCCAGCATTTT.

This rearrangement joins TRBV20-1 to TRBJ1-2; no definite D call. Between the trimmed V and J ends, which lost 7 bases and 8 bases, there was a span of 11 bases. Germline V gene data show CDR1 as DFQATT and CDR2 as SNEGSKA (reference sequence). This CDR3 has 10 amino acids. This CDR3 is CSVGGYGYTF. The CDR3 DNA reads as TGCAGTGTGGGAGGATACGGCTACACCTTC.

V usage is TRBV30 and J usage is TRBJ1-1; 8 nucleotides align to TRBD1. Germline V gives CDR1 GTSNPN, CDR2 SVGIG (reference sequence). V lost 2 bases and J lost 6; bases outside the gene matches: 11. The CDR3 has 15 amino acids. This CDR3 is CAWSRDRRGGPEAFF. The CDR3 region has the DNA TGTGCCTGGAGTCGGGACAGGCGGGGTGGACCTGAAGCTTTCTTT.

The CDR3: CAIRTSGVADTQYF. The CDR3 nucleotides read TGTGCCATCCGGACTAGCGGGGTGGCAGATACGCAGTATTTT. The rearrangement uses TRBV10-3 and TRBJ2-3, with 12 bases lining up with TRBD2. CDR1 and CDR2 (germline): ENHRY, SYGVKD. After removal of 8 bases from V and 4 bases from J, the junction contained 4 bases not matched to a gene. The CDR3 covers 14 residues.

The J gene is TRBJ2-7, the V gene TRBV4-1; 10 nucleotides align to TRBD1. V was clipped by 4 bases and J by 0 bases; unmatched bases: 0. Germline assignment: CDR1 MGHRA and CDR2 YSYEKL. This CDR3 is 14 amino acids long. Written as DNA, the CDR3 is TGCGCCAGCAGCCGGACAGGGGGCTCCTACGAGCAGTACTTC. The encoded protein is CASSRTGGSYEQYF.

This clone was seen a single time. V and J are TRBV7-9 and TRBJ2-3; perhaps TRBD1 as D (5 bases). The V gene lost 7 bases and the J gene lost 2 bases, with 16 bases spanning the gap. This CDR3 region has 15 residues. Looked up from germline, CDR1 is SEHNR and CDR2 is FQNEAQ (reference sequence). CDR3 loop: CASTMDTSDTDTQYF. CDR3 DNA: TGTGCCAGCACCATGGACACCTCTGACACAGATACGCAGTATTTT.

This rearrangement joins TRBV2 to TRBJ2-2; 13 bases are shared with TRBD2. The length of the CDR3 is 17 residues. Germline V lookup: CDR1 SNHLY, CDR2 FYNNEI. After removal of 5 bases from V and 0 bases from J, the junction contained 3 bases not matched to a gene. CDR3 sequence: CASSFGLAGANTGELFF. The CDR3 DNA sequence: TGTGCCAGCAGTTTCGGACTAGCGGGAGCGAACACCGGGGAGCTGTTTTTT.

Only a few counts were recorded for this clone. V usage is TRBV6-4 and J usage is TRBJ1-1, with D tentatively TRBD1 (5 bases). The CDR3 has 13 amino acids. Trimming removed 5 bases at V and 2 bases at J, with 9 bases between. Germline CDR1 MRHNA, CDR2 SNTAGT. CDR3 protein: CASSLTGNTEAFF. CDR3 coding DNA: TGTGCCAGCAGTCTTACAGGTAACACTGAAGCTTTCTTT.

This sequence joins TRBV28 and TRBJ1-6; D is unresolved. CDR3 size: 12 residues. From germline, CDR1 is MDHEN and CDR2 SYDVKM. Trimming left V 11 bases short and J 10 bases short, with 15 bases between. The CDR3 DNA reads as TGTGCCGCGGGCCCCCTTCGCTCACCCCTCCACTTT. Translating gives CAAGPLRSPLHF.